These 30 T cell receptor beta chains originate from one sample sequenced in a study of cytotoxic CD8 clonotypes in ibrutinib-treated CLL. TCRdb's table, derived via immunoSEQ multiplex PCR, lists solely in-frame clones and lacks some. Here the sample spans around 97,000 clones, 78% being singletons. This sample comprised PBMCs, obtained after 12 months of ibrutinib treatment. The source is a human donor with chronic lymphocytic leukemia.

The J gene is TRBJ2-5, the V gene TRBV7-2, with D possibly matching TRBD2 (6 bases). The V gene's germline CDR1 is SGHTA and CDR2 FQGNSA. CDR3 length equals 15 residues. Trimming shortened V by 2 bases and J by 0 bases, and 10 bases separated the two germline ends. The DNA of the CDR3 is TGTGCCAGCAGCTTAACGGCGGGACACCAAGAGACCCAGTACTTC. Residues: CASSLTAGHQETQYF.

This chain joins TRBV6-4 and TRBJ2-5; D is unclear. With 11 bases removed from V and 10 bases from J, the gap between germline ends came to 8 bases. The CDR3 sequence is 8 residues long. CDR1 is MRHNA and CDR2 is SNTAGT in the germline V gene. CDR3 sequence: CAPRIQYF. CDR3 DNA: TGTGCCCCCCGGATCCAGTACTTC.

The V gene is TRBV7-2, the J gene TRBJ2-2; no definite D call. The V end was cut by 5 bases, the J end by 1 base, with 2 bases between. The length of the CDR3 is 12 residues. The germline V gene encodes CDR1 SGHTA and CDR2 FQGNSA. The CDR3 DNA sequence: TGTGCCAGCAGCGAGAACACCGGGGAGCTGTTTTTT. This sequence encodes CASSENTGELFF.

This chain joins TRBV7-3 and TRBJ2-3, with unresolved D. V lost 4 bases to trimming and J lost 4 bases, with 9 bases between them. The germline V gene encodes CDR1 SGHTA and CDR2 FQGTGA. The CDR3 has 13 residues. The CDR3 is CASSYRKADTQYF. DNA of the CDR3: TGTGCCAGCAGCTACCGAAAGGCAGATACGCAGTATTTT.

The CDR3 DNA reads as TGTGCCAGCAGACCCGGGACACCTAATTCACCCCTCCACTTT. Its protein product is CASRPGTPNSPLHF. The J gene is TRBJ1-6, the V gene TRBV28; maybe TRBD1 (6 bases). CDR1 MDHEN and CDR2 SYDVKM come from the germline V gene. V was clipped by 6 bases and J by 6 bases, with 12 bases between them. The CDR3 covers 14 residues. Full variable domain (missing parts from reference TRBV28 and TRBJ1-6): DVKVTQSSRYLVKRTGEKVFLECVQDMDHENMFWYRQDPGLGLRLIYFSYDVKMKEKGDIPEGYSVSREKKERFSLILESASTNQTSMYLCASRPGTPNSPLHFGNGTRLTVT.

V usage is TRBV10-2 and J usage is TRBJ2-3, with 15 bases matching TRBD2. This CDR3 contains 15 residues. V lost 6 bases and J lost 6; bases outside the gene matches: 4. The V gene's germline CDR1 is WSHSY and CDR2 SAAADI. DNA of the CDR3: TGCGCCAGCAGCGGACTAGCGGGGGGGCCGGATACGCAGTATTTT. Protein: CASSGLAGGPDTQYF.

The chain employs TRBV2 and TRBJ1-1, with D tentatively TRBD1 (6 bases). Germline V CDR1 and CDR2: SNHLY, FYNNEI. Trimming shortened V by 6 bases and J by 6 bases, and 14 bases separated the two germline ends. The CDR3 consists of 13 residues. CDR3 loop: CASRWTVNPEAFF. The CDR3 DNA follows: TGTGCCAGCAGGTGGACAGTTAACCCTGAAGCTTTCTTT.

This chain connects TRBV4-1 to TRBJ1-1, with 7 positions matching TRBD1. Per the germline V gene, CDR1 is MGHRA and CDR2 is YSYEKL. This CDR3 is built from 15 residues. The junction had 8 bases not matched to a gene; V was cut back by 1 base and J by 6 bases. The CDR3 loop reads CASSQGGQLTSEAFF. CDR3 coding DNA: TGCGCCAGCAGCCAAGGGGGACAGTTGACTTCTGAAGCTTTCTTT.

The chain uses TRBV4-2 and TRBJ2-3; 9 positions agree with TRBD2. V trimming: 1 base; J trimming: 3 bases; junction bases outside the gene matches: 5. The V gene's germline CDR1 is LGHNA and CDR2 YNFKEQ. The CDR3 is made up of 16 amino acids. The CDR3 spells CASSQARLAGTDTQYF. CDR3 nucleotides: TGTGCCAGCAGCCAAGCTAGGCTAGCGGGGACAGATACGCAGTATTTT.

This rearrangement joins TRBV30 to TRBJ1-6; D unresolved. From germline, CDR1 is GTSNPN and CDR2 SVGIG (reference sequence). V was shortened by 3 bases and J by 4 bases, with 13 bases between the two germline ends. The CDR3 consists of 15 residues. CDR3 protein: CAWRSWETYNSPLHF. For the CDR3, the DNA is TGTGCCTGGAGATCGTGGGAGACGTATAATTCACCCCTCCACTTT.

V usage is TRBV7-3 and J usage is TRBJ2-2, with 9 bases matching TRBD1. Trimming removed 4 bases from V and 0 bases from J; junction bases left unmatched: 3. The CDR3 length is 16 residues. Germline values: CDR1 SGHTA, CDR2 FQGTGA. DNA for the CDR3: TGTGCCAGCAGCTGGACAGGGGACCCGAACACCGGGGAGCTGTTTTTT. It encodes CASSWTGDPNTGELFF.

The V and J genes are TRBV11-3 and TRBJ1-6; D gene ambiguous. Germline lookup yields CDR1 SGHNT and CDR2 YENEEA. V lost 4 bases and J lost 7, with 5 bases in between. The CDR3 spans 12 residues. The DNA for the CDR3 is TGTGCCAGCAGCTCGGAGAATTCACCCCTCCACTTT. It codes for CASSSENSPLHF.

V usage is TRBV5-1 and J usage is TRBJ1-2; no firm D call. The germline CDR1 and CDR2 sequences are SGHRS and YFSETQ. The CDR3 consists of 14 residues. Trimming removed 0 bases at V and 8 bases at J, with 14 bases between. CDR3 DNA: TGCGCCAGCAGCTTGGGAACAGCCATGAAAGGCTACACCTTC. Translated: CASSLGTAMKGYTF.

This clone has a single count. This sequence joins TRBV11-3 and TRBJ2-3, with D possibly TRBD1 on 5 matching bases. The V gene's germline CDR1 is SGHNT and CDR2 YENEEA. The CDR3 sequence is 13 residues long. Trimming removed 5 bases from V and 4 bases from J, with 10 bases in between. CDR3 in amino acids: CASSKGPADTQYF. CDR3 nucleotides: TGTGCCAGCAGCAAGGGGCCGGCAGATACGCAGTATTTT.

The gene calls are TRBV6-5 and TRBJ1-1; 7 bases match TRBD1. Germline V gene data show CDR1 as MNHEY and CDR2 as SVGAGI. This CDR3 is 14 amino acids long. With V trimmed by 5 bases and J by 6 bases, 9 bases remained unmatched. The CDR3 DNA follows: TGTGCCAGCAGTCCAGGGACAGACCACCCTGAAGCTTTCTTT. Its translation: CASSPGTDHPEAFF.

The chain uses TRBV6-1 and TRBJ2-5; D remains ambiguous. The V gene lost 7 bases and the J gene lost 0 bases, with 15 bases spanning the gap. Germline CDR1 is MNHNS and CDR2 is SASEGT. This CDR3 comprises 15 residues. The CDR3 loop reads CASKSGYLHQETQYF. CDR3 bases: TGTGCCAGCAAGTCCGGGTACTTACACCAAGAGACCCAGTACTTC.

Of note for this clone: The same CDR3 can be traced to other DNA sequences in this sample. The chain has TRBV28 and TRBJ2-7; D is undetermined. Looked up from germline, CDR1 is MDHEN and CDR2 is SYDVKM. Trimming took off 5 bases at V and 0 bases at J, with 14 bases between the two ends. This CDR3 is 15 amino acids long. The CDR3 loop reads CASSPPGFSSYEQYF. CDR3 DNA sequence: TGTGCCAGCAGTCCCCCCGGGTTTAGCTCCTACGAGCAGTACTTC.

The V and J genes are TRBV7-9 and TRBJ2-5; possible D gene TRBD2, 6 bases. CDR3 length: 14 amino acids. CDR1 is SEHNR and CDR2 is FQNEAQ in the germline V gene (reference sequence). Trimming pared 4 bases from V and 7 bases from J, leaving 16 bases between. Here the CDR3 DNA reads TGTGCCAGCAGCTCCTCCCGACTAGTAGGGACCCAGTACTTC. It encodes CASSSSRLVGTQYF. Full variable domain (outside the CDR3, taken from reference TRBV7-9 and TRBJ2-5): DTGVSQNPRHKITKRGQNVTFRCDPISEHNRLYWYRQTLGQGPEFLTYFQNEAQLEKSRLLSDRFSAERPKGSFSTLEIQRTEQGDSAMYLCASSSSRLVGTQYFGPGTRLLVL.

In this sample, this clone turned up a few times. The chain combines TRBV6-4 with TRBJ2-2; D is possibly TRBD1 or TRBD2 (7 bases each). Germline lookup yields CDR1 MRHNA and CDR2 SNTAGT. V was clipped by 8 bases and J by 7 bases, with 20 bases between them. CDR3 size: 15 residues. Here the CDR3 reads CASSQGGQDHGELFF. The CDR3 bases are TGTGCCAGCTCCCAGGGGGGGCAGGACCACGGGGAGCTGTTTTTT.

This clone was seen a few times. The V call is TRBV18, the J call TRBJ1-1; D might be TRBD1 (5 bases). Deletions cut 3 bases from V and 5 bases from J, with 13 bases between. The germline CDR1 and CDR2 sequences are KGHSH and LQKENI. The CDR3 is 14 amino acids. The CDR3 sequence is CASSPPGVGTEAFF. CDR3 nucleotide sequence: TGTGCCAGCTCACCCCCGGGGGTTGGTACTGAAGCTTTCTTT.

The chain has TRBV11-3 and TRBJ2-7, with TRBD1 as a possible D gene (6 bases). Trimming stripped 3 bases from V and 2 bases from J, with 17 bases between. Germline assignment: CDR1 SGHNT and CDR2 YENEEA. There are 16 residues in the CDR3. The CDR3, as DNA: TGTGCCAGCAGCTTTCCCTCCGGGACAACCGCCTACGAGCAGTACTTC. Amino acid sequence: CASSFPSGTTAYEQYF.

V usage is TRBV6-6 and J usage is TRBJ2-7, with D possibly matching TRBD2 (5 bases). Per the germline V gene, CDR1 is MNHNY and CDR2 is SVGAGI (reference sequence). Deletions cut 7 bases from V and 0 bases from J, with 10 bases between. This CDR3 has 13 amino acids. CDR3 DNA sequence: TGTGCCAGCACTAGCCGGGGCTCCTACGAGCAGTACTTC. Residues: CASTSRGSYEQYF.

This clone was picked up one time. The gene calls are TRBV19 and TRBJ1-2, with a weak D call TRBD1 (6 bases). V lost 4 bases, J lost 4 bases, and 13 bases lay in between. The germline V gene encodes CDR1 LNHDA and CDR2 SQIVND (reference sequence). The CDR3 consists of 14 residues. As DNA, the CDR3 is TGTGCCAGTAGTAGAGGACAGCGGGGCTATGGCTACACCTTC. It specifies CASSRGQRGYGYTF.

In its sample, this clone was seen a few times. This chain connects TRBV2 to TRBJ2-5, with D perhaps matching TRBD2 (6 bases). The CDR3 totals 15 residues. The germline CDR1 and CDR2 sequences are SNHLY and FYNNEI. V dropped 3 bases and J dropped 1 base, with 12 bases sitting between them. CDR3 region: CASSDQGLLQETQYF. In DNA, the CDR3 is TGTGCCAGCAGTGACCAGGGACTCCTCCAAGAGACCCAGTACTTC.

The V call is TRBV10-1, the J call TRBJ2-7, with D possibly TRBD2 on 5 matching bases. The CDR3 covers 13 residues. The germline gives CDR1 WNHNN, CDR2 SYGVQD (reference sequence). V gave up 6 bases and J gave up 7 bases, with 16 bases separating them. The CDR3 coding sequence is TGCGCCAGCAGACTAACAGCTTCGGGAGAGCAGTACTTC. Translation: CASRLTASGEQYF.

This sequence joins TRBV7-2 and TRBJ2-1, with D perhaps TRBD2 (6 bases). The CDR3 is made up of 16 amino acids. V gave up 5 bases and J gave up 2 bases, with 16 bases separating them. Germline-derived CDR1 and CDR2 are SGHTA and FQGNSA. Written as DNA, the CDR3 is TGTGCCAGCAGCCCGCGGGGACGGCGAACCTACAATGAGCAGTTCTTC. Translated: CASSPRGRRTYNEQFF.

The chain employs TRBV11-2 and TRBJ2-7; D is possibly TRBD1 (6 bases). This CDR3 contains 13 residues. Trimming shortened V by 9 bases and J by 3 bases, and 15 bases separated the two germline ends. Germline V gives CDR1 SGHAT, CDR2 FQNNGV. CDR3 in amino acids: CASLGAGSYEQYF. The CDR3 DNA sequence: TGTGCCAGTCTGGGGGCAGGGAGCTACGAGCAGTACTTC.

The chain employs TRBV4-2 and TRBJ1-2; 9 bases are shared with TRBD1. This CDR3 contains 14 residues. Germline V gene sequence: CDR1 LGHNA, CDR2 YNFKEQ. Trimming cost V 5 bases and J 2 bases; bases outside gene matches: 3. CDR3 coding DNA: TGTGCCAGCAGCGGGGGACAGGGCAACTATGGCTACACCTTC. It is translated as CASSGGQGNYGYTF.

A few counts support this clone. The chain carries TRBV6-1 and TRBJ1-6, with 7 bases that match TRBD1. Germline CDR1 and CDR2: MNHNS and SASEGT. The CDR3 contains 14 residues. The ends lost 10 bases at V and 7 bases at J; junction bases unmatched: 10. This CDR3 reads CATLKGAENSPLHF. The DNA for the CDR3 is TGTGCCACCCTCAAGGGGGCTGAGAATTCACCCCTCCACTTT.

The chain carries TRBV29-1 and TRBJ2-3, with D possibly matching TRBD1 (6 bases). Germline CDR1 SQVTM, CDR2 ANQGSEA. The ends were cut back, 6 bases at V and 5 bases at J, with 12 bases in the middle. The CDR3 runs 12 residues. CDR3 DNA sequence: TGCAGCGTAGGCCCACAGGGAGATACGCAGTATTTT. Amino acids: CSVGPQGDTQYF.